Presented here are 14 T cell receptor beta chains from one specimen sequenced in a study of blood T cell repertoires in COVID-19. Assay: immunoSEQ multiplex PCR; the TCRdb copy retains only in-frame clones and omits some. The profile shows 350,000 or so clones, roughly 90% of them singletons. Input material: peripheral blood. These receptors all come from a man younger than 30 with active or convalescent COVID-19.

The chain uses TRBV19 and TRBJ2-7; 13 bases fit TRBD2. Per germline, CDR1 LNHDA and CDR2 SQIVND (reference sequence). J lost 4 bases, V lost 5 bases, and 5 bases had no gene match. The length of the CDR3 is 15 residues. The CDR3 DNA reads TGTGCCAGTAGTTCCGGGACTAGCGGGATTTACGAGCAGTACTTC. This encodes CASSSGTSGIYEQYF. Filled out from reference TRBV19 and TRBJ2-7, the complete variable domain reads DGGITQSPKYLFRKEGQNVTLSCEQNLNHDAMYWYRQDPGQGLRLIYYSQIVNDFQKGDIAEGYSVSREKKESFPLTVTSAQKNPTAFYLCASSSGTSGIYEQYFGPGTRLTVT.

The chain carries TRBV7-7 and TRBJ1-5; TRBD1 is a possible D gene (6 bases). The length of the CDR3 is 16 residues. V was pared by 6 bases and J by 1 base, with 16 bases between. Germline V gene sequence: CDR1 SSHAT, CDR2 FNYEAQ (reference sequence). The CDR3 coding sequence is TGTGCCAGCAGTCCTGAGGGGGGGCGAAGCAATCAGCCCCAGCATTTT. Translated: CASSPEGGRSNQPQHF.

V gene TRBV7-6 combines with J gene TRBJ1-4; TRBD1 aligns across 7 bases. The V and J ends lost 5 bases and 7 bases, in that order; junction bases with no gene match: 13. Germline CDR1 SGHVS, CDR2 FNYEAQ. CDR3 size: 16 residues. CDR3 in DNA: TGTGCCAGCAGCCCAAGCTACCGGGACAGCGGTGAAAAACTGTTTTTT. This translates into CASSPSYRDSGEKLFF.

As concerns this clone: This sample also contains other DNA sequences that code for the same CDR3. V is TRBV28 and J is TRBJ1-2; 8 bases align to TRBD1. Trimming cost V 2 bases and J 8 bases; bases outside gene matches: 4. Looked up from germline, CDR1 is MDHEN and CDR2 is SYDVKM. CDR3 length: 13 residues. The DNA for the CDR3 is TGTGCCAGCAGTTTAGCAGGGGGCTACGGCTACACCTTC. This gives the protein CASSLAGGYGYTF.

The rearrangement links TRBV28 to TRBJ2-3; 9 nucleotides line up with TRBD2. V shed 1 base, J shed 5 bases, and the junction held 1 base outside the gene matches. This CDR3 is 14 amino acids long. Germline V CDR1 and CDR2: MDHEN, SYDVKM. The CDR3 spells CASSLSLAGDTQYF. CDR3 nucleotide sequence: TGTGCCAGCAGTTTATCACTAGCGGGAGATACGCAGTATTTT.

The gene calls are TRBV6-1 and TRBJ2-7, with TRBD2 identical over 14 bases. The CDR3 has 16 amino acids. Germline V gene sequence: CDR1 MNHNS, CDR2 SASEGT. J gave up 2 bases and V 4 bases, and 4 bases lay outside the gene matches. The CDR3 DNA sequence: TGTGCCAGCAGTGGATTGACTAGCGGGAGGGCCTACGAGCAGTACTTC. It specifies CASSGLTSGRAYEQYF.

The chain carries TRBV6-6 and TRBJ2-1; a possible D gene is TRBD1 (6 bases). The CDR3 sequence is 13 residues long. Germline V CDR1 and CDR2: MNHNY, SVGAGI (reference sequence). The ends were cut back, 7 bases at V and 2 bases at J, with 9 bases in the middle. This CDR3 reads CASKEGAYNEQFF. In DNA, the CDR3 is TGTGCCAGCAAAGAGGGGGCCTACAATGAGCAGTTCTTC.

The count of this clone is one. V gene TRBV30 combines with J gene TRBJ1-1; 8 nucleotides align to TRBD1. Losses at the gene ends were 4 bases for V and 4 bases for J; bases not matched to a gene: 14. The CDR3 has 16 amino acids. Germline V gene lookup returns CDR1 GTSNPN and CDR2 SVGIG (reference sequence). CDR3 loop: CAWIRTGRLRSTEAFF. DNA of the CDR3: TGTGCCTGGATCCGGACAGGGAGGTTAAGGAGCACTGAAGCTTTCTTT.

V gene TRBV6-5 combines with J gene TRBJ1-3, with D perhaps TRBD1 (6 bases). The V gene's germline CDR1 is MNHEY and CDR2 SVGAGI. V lost 4 bases to trimming and J lost 1 base, with 8 bases between them. CDR3 length: 14 residues. The CDR3 region is CASSLQGSGNTIYF. For the CDR3, the DNA is TGTGCCAGCAGTTTACAGGGTTCTGGAAACACCATATATTTT.

V usage is TRBV5-1 and J usage is TRBJ2-5; 10 bases are a match to TRBD1. Germline-derived CDR1 and CDR2 are SGHRS and YFSETQ. This CDR3 contains 16 residues. The trim removed 4 bases at V and 5 bases at J, leaving 11 bases unmatched. The CDR3 DNA sequence: TGCGCCAGCAGCATTACCGGGACAGGGGTAGTGGAGACCCAGTACTTC. It is translated as CASSITGTGVVETQYF.

The chain joins TRBV20-1 to TRBJ2-7; D possibly corresponds to TRBD2 (6 bases). The CDR3 sequence is 13 residues long. In germline, CDR1 is DFQATT, CDR2 SNEGSKA (reference sequence). The V end was cut by 3 bases, the J end by 5 bases, with 14 bases between. The CDR3 sequence is CSASYGRYNEQYF. In DNA, the CDR3 is TGCAGTGCTAGTTACGGGAGATACAACGAGCAGTACTTC.

This sequence joins TRBV29-1 and TRBJ1-1; D unclear. The CDR3 is 14 residues long. Deletions cut 6 bases from V and 0 bases from J, with 14 bases between. The germline V gene encodes CDR1 SQVTM and CDR2 ANQGSEA. CDR3 protein: CSVRGANMNTEAFF. CDR3 DNA sequence: TGCAGCGTCCGAGGAGCAAATATGAACACTGAAGCTTTCTTT.

The count of this clone is one. The chain couples TRBV3-1 (or the pseudogene TRBV3-2) to TRBJ2-5, with 13 nucleotides matching TRBD2. The CDR3 totals 17 residues. The V gene's germline CDR1 is LGHDT and CDR2 YNNKEL (reference sequence). Trimming removed 6 bases from V and 2 bases from J; junction bases left unmatched: 9. CDR3 nucleotide sequence: TGTGCCAGCAGTAAAGGCAAGACTAGCGGGGGGCAAGAGACCCAGTACTTC. It codes for CASSKGKTSGGQETQYF.

This clone was detected only once. V and J are TRBV24-1 and TRBJ2-2; TRBD2 agrees at 8 bases. V gave up 5 bases and J gave up 5 bases; unmatched junction bases: 12. This CDR3 has 17 amino acids. The germline CDR1 and CDR2 sequences are KGHDR and SFDVKD. The CDR3 loop is CATSVAMGLGGTGELFF. The CDR3 nucleotides read TGTGCCACCAGTGTCGCAATGGGACTAGGGGGGACCGGGGAGCTGTTTTTT.